This T cell receptor (beta chain) was observed in a study of blood T cell repertoires in COVID-19. Assay: immunoSEQ multiplex PCR; the TCRdb copy retains only in-frame clones and omits some. This table has 150,000 to 200,000 clones, more than 70% appearing once. CDR1 is LGHDT and CDR2 is YNNKEL in the germline V gene (reference sequence). CDR3 length: 14 residues. The V and J ends lost 1 base and 0 bases respectively, with 6 bases between them. The sequencing input was peripheral blood. The TCR originated in a woman older than 75 with active or convalescent COVID-19. The genes are TRBV3-1 (or the pseudogene TRBV3-2) and TRBJ1-2; D is unresolved. The CDR3 region has the DNA TGTGCCAGCAGCCAAGCGGACTCTAACTATGGCTACACCTTC. Amino acid sequence: CASSQADSNYGYTF.